This TCR beta chain was retrieved from a study of blood T cells in healthy people across ages. General study results and limits: Relative to aged donors, long-lived donors carried more naive CD4+ cells and displayed higher diversity.

Sample-barcoded 5' priming and a J-beta primer mix drove a second PCR of 7 to 11 cycles. TCRdb re-called the 5' RACE reads with MiXCR, one entry per CDR3 protein. Among roughly 410,000 distinct CDR3 sequences listed, about half were seen once. CDR1 and CDR2 from the germline V gene are SGHTA and FQGNSA. This CDR3 contains 15 residues. Trimming cost V 2 bases and J 5 bases; bases outside gene matches: 5. Concerning this clonotype: The target antigen is unknown.

The specimen sequenced was blood. The chain combines TRBV7-2 with TRBJ2-5; 10 bases are a match to TRBD1. The sequence derives from a man aged 55-75 years in good health. The CDR3 here is CASSLWGQGMETQYF. CDR3 sequence (DNA): TGTGCCAGCAGCTTATGGGGACAGGGGATGGAGACCCAGTACTTC.